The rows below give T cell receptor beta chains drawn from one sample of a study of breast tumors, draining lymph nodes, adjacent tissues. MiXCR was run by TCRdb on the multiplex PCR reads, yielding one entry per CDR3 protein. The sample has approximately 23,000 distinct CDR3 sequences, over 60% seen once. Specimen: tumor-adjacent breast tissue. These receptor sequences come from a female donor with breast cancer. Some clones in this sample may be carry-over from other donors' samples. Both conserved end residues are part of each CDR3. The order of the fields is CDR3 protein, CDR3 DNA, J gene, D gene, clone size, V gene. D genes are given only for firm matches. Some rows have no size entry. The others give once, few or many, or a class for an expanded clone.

CASSLVRGSGLSTDTQYF,TGTGCCAGCAGCTTGGTCAGGGGTAGCGGACTTAGCACAGATACGCAGTATTTT,TRBJ2-3,.,few,TRBV5-6
CASSQDFPSGSSGNTIYF,TGTGCCAGCAGCCAAGATTTTCCCAGCGGCTCCTCTGGAAACACCATATATTTT,TRBJ1-3,.,once,TRBV4-2
CSARDTTGQSSYNEQFF,TGCAGTGCTAGAGACACGACAGGCCAGAGCTCCTACAATGAGCAGTTCTTC,TRBJ2-1,.,.,TRBV20-1
CASSLGLPTIEKLFF,TGTGCCAGCAGTTTAGGGTTGCCCACAATTGAAAAACTGTTTTTT,TRBJ1-4,.,.,TRBV12-3/TRBV12-4
CASSHRDTAYNEQFF,TGTGCCAGCAGCCACCGGGACACCGCCTACAATGAGCAGTTCTTC,TRBJ2-1,.,many,TRBV14
CASRDHLRGSVFKYEQYF,TGTGCCAGTAGGGATCACCTCAGGGGATCTGTTTTTAAGTACGAGCAGTACTTC,TRBJ2-7,.,many,TRBV19
CASSQEGGLSPLHF,TGCGCCAGCAGCCAAGAGGGAGGGCTTTCACCCCTCCACTTT,TRBJ1-6,.,.,TRBV4-1
CASLNLDSVDSPLHF,TGTGCCAGCCTGAACCTGGACAGTGTGGATTCACCCCTCCACTTT,TRBJ1-6,.,few,TRBV6-2/TRBV6-3
CASSGMLALTDTQYF,TGTGCCAGCTCGGGGATGCTAGCTTTGACAGATACGCAGTATTTT,TRBJ2-3,.,.,TRBV27
CASSLAGQGVEAKNIQYF,TGTGCCAGCAGCTTGGCGGGACAGGGGGTAGAGGCCAAAAACATTCAGTACTTC,TRBJ2-4,TRBD1,many,TRBV5-6
CSADRGRGTDTQYF,TGCAGTGCGGATCGTGGGAGGGGCACAGATACGCAGTATTTT,TRBJ2-3,TRBD2,.,TRBV20-1
CASRSPGTGAGANVLTF,TGTGCCAGCAGGAGTCCCGGGACAGGGGCTGGGGCCAACGTCCTGACTTTC,TRBJ2-6,TRBD1,many,TRBV6-2/TRBV6-3
CASSRQGGSYNSPLHF,TGTGCCAGCAGCCGTCAGGGGGGGTCCTATAATTCACCCCTCCACTTT,TRBJ1-6,TRBD1,.,TRBV9
CASSRQGTGNTIYF,TGTGCCAGCAGCCGACAGGGGACCGGAAACACCATATATTTT,TRBJ1-3,TRBD1,medium-sized,TRBV5-8
CASSGGSRGEQYF,TGTGCCAGCAGTGGAGGTTCTAGGGGCGAGCAGTACTTC,TRBJ2-7,.,.,TRBV6-2/TRBV6-3
CATSSPGQGVSGELFF,TGTGCCACCAGCAGCCCGGGACAGGGTGTGTCCGGGGAGCTGTTTTTT,TRBJ2-2,TRBD1,.,TRBV15
CASSARQGFPEQYF,TGTGCCAGCAGTGCGCGGCAGGGTTTTCCCGAGCAGTACTTC,TRBJ2-7,.,.,TRBV2
CASSPGNYGYTF,TGTGCCAGCAGCCCAGGGAACTATGGCTACACCTTC,TRBJ1-2,.,medium-sized,TRBV14
CASSQGTGTGASPLHF,TGTGCCAGCAGCCAAGGCACCGGGACAGGGGCCTCACCCCTCCACTTT,TRBJ1-6,TRBD1,.,TRBV14
CGARSAFGQARTNEKLFF,TGCGGTGCTAGGAGCGCCTTTGGGCAGGCTAGGACTAATGAAAAACTGTTTTTT,TRBJ1-4,.,.,TRBV20-1
CSARSGEGVEPLHF,TGCAGTGCTAGATCCGGTGAGGGCGTGGAACCCCTCCACTTT,TRBJ1-6,.,few,TRBV20-1
CASESDRGQGEQYF,TGCGCCAGCGAATCCGACAGGGGGCAAGGCGAGCAGTACTTC,TRBJ2-7,TRBD1,.,TRBV5-1
CASSIISGSIPDTQYF,TGTGCCAGTAGTATCATCAGCGGGAGTATCCCAGATACGCAGTATTTT,TRBJ2-3,TRBD2,.,TRBV19
CASSIGTGVYEQYF,TGTGCCAGTAGTATAGGGACAGGGGTATACGAGCAGTACTTC,TRBJ2-7,TRBD1,.,TRBV19
CASSPRGTSGSYTDTQYF,TGTGCCAGCAGCCCTCGAGGGACTAGCGGGAGTTACACAGATACGCAGTATTTT,TRBJ2-3,TRBD2,.,TRBV9
CASSTGQREITDTQYF,TGTGCCAGCAGCACCGGACAGCGAGAGATCACAGATACGCAGTATTTT,TRBJ2-3,.,.,TRBV11-2